This TCR beta chain was sequenced for a study of read filtering for tumor transcriptome and immune sequencing (dated by TCRdb to the early 2020s). With respect to the entire study: The cohort had roughly 17 male and approximately 14 female patients with a mean age of around 70 years, ranging from roughly 45 to 80. Under revised international staging, roughly 8 patients fell into R-ISS I, approximately 15 into R-ISS II and six or seven into R-ISS III. Whole-transcriptome libraries were prepared with the TruSeq RNA Access Library Prep Kit after DNase treatment. Per sample, about 4 to 11 million TCR-region mapped reads were obtained with IR-seq, compared with only about 80 to 1,400 with RNA-seq. Using the same bone marrow samples, the study compared TCR repertoires obtained by targeted immune repertoire sequencing with those obtained by bulk whole-transcriptome sequencing. One main goal was a read-filtering strategy for immune repertoire data, in particular deciding whether clonotypes backed by only one read should be removed. General findings and caveats noted by the study authors: Single-read clonotypes made up about 82% of clonotypes but approximately 3.5% of total reads in IR-seq, and 70% to 75% of clonotypes and approximately 48% of reads in RNA-seq. Removing single-read clonotypes increased the correlation between IR-seq and RNA-seq shared clonotype proportions. Clonotypes were captured by IR-seq at much higher depth and more reliably than by RNA-seq, and smaller IR-seq throughput was sufficient for identification of most shared clonotypes. Rather than purified T cells, the sorted CD138-negative fraction was a mixed bone marrow immune population.

CDR1 SNHLY and CDR2 FYNNEI were looked up in the germline V gene. Its CDR3 holds 15 amino acids, cysteine through phenylalanine. The DNA shown is the 45-base CDR3, in frame from base 1. The V and J ends are trimmed by 5 bases and 0 bases, leaving 13 bases between them. Each patient had bone marrow sampled at the time of active disease. Bone marrow mononuclear cells were isolated by Ficoll-Hypaque density gradient centrifugation. CD138-negative cells were obtained by negative selection after labeling with CD138 magnetic microbeads on a MACS separator, removing myeloma plasma cells. Purity of the isolated cells was checked by flow cytometry on an Attune NxT using CD138 antibodies. TRIzol reagent was used to extract total RNA, and a NanoDrop spectrophotometer was used to quantify the extracted RNA. For each patient, the CD138-negative bone marrow sample underwent paired RNA-seq and IR-seq. TCR libraries were constructed from 300 to 400 ng RNA using the Immunoverse kit, and molecular barcoded adaptors covering alpha/delta and beta/gamma chains were employed. TCR library preparation used the same RNA that was used for transcriptome sequencing. Sequencing of TCR libraries was carried out on an Illumina HiSeq 4000 with 2 x 150 cycles. As for how the authors treated the data: With MiXCR, TCR reads were aligned to human V, D, J and C references and assembled into CDR3 clonotypes, with quality filtering and error correction included. Clonotype counts and gene usage diversity were analyzed with the tcR package in R. For inspection of raw mapping reads, RNA-seq reads were mapped by STAR aligner version 2.5.3a onto GRCh37 of the human genome. To test the effect of sequencing depth on detected clonotypes, IR-seq fastq files were randomly downsampled using Seqtk 1.3. TCRdb's own reprocessing of the public reads used fastp at Q25 and MiXCR and kept productive beta chains. Duplicate CDR3 protein sequences are folded into a single record with the most common DNA and genes. The V and J calls reflect TCRdb's pipeline rather than the authors' work. This sample has some 120,000 distinct CDR3 sequences in its table, and approximately 12% of those were observed once. The ten most abundant clones make up approximately 10% of the sample.

This clonotype was seen ten or more times. The antigen it binds to is not known. Nothing much larger sits one base from this clone, and base qualities are not available. The sequence was collected from a donor older than 35 with multiple myeloma. The sequenced sample consisted of a population of CD138-negative cells sorted from bone marrow. The cell subset or site label corresponds to: bone marrow mononuclear cells depleted of CD138+ plasma/myeloma cells by negative magnetic selection. The chain is assembled from TRBV2 and TRBJ2-5, with a weak D call of TRBD2 (5 bases match). In nucleotides, the sequence is TGTGCCAGCAGTCAAACTAGGGCCGACCAAGAGACCCAGTACTTC. Its coded protein is CASSQTRADQETQYF.